This T cell receptor beta chain originates from a study of blood T cell repertoires in COVID-19. Turning to the study itself: Both acute and convalescent COVID-19 samples were obtained from the United States, Italy and Spain. The analysed material was cDNA or gDNA that came from T cells, B-cell-depleted T cells, or PBMCs.

Authors' processing steps: Cell counts per sample came from amplifying reference gene primers. Measured with immunoSEQ multiplex PCR; TCRdb has only the in-frame clones, and not every one. That table is the source of V, J and clone size, and D and trimming were worked out from the DNA. The profile shows 240,000 or so clones, approximately 78% of them singletons. The germline V gene has CDR1 SGHKS and CDR2 YYEKEE (reference sequence). Trimming took 1 base from V and 1 from J; bases not matched to a gene: 7. CDR3 length equals 17 residues. Sequences were obtained from peripheral blood. This chain uses TRBV5-5 with TRBJ2-1; TRBD1 agrees at 8 bases. This receptor was identified in a woman aged 55-75 years with active or convalescent COVID-19. CDR3 residues: CASSLYTGGLSYNEQFF. The CDR3 nucleotides are TGTGCCAGCAGCTTGTATACAGGGGGGTTATCCTACAATGAGCAGTTCTTC.